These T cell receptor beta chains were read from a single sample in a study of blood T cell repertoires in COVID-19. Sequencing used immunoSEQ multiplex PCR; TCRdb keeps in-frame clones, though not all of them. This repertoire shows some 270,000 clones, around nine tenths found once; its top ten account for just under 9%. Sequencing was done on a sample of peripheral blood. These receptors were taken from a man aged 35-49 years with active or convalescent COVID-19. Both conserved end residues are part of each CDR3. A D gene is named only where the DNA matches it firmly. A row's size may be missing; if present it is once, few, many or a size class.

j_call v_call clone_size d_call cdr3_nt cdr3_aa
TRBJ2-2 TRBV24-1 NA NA TGTGCCACCAGTGATTTTACAGTTACCGGGGAGCTGTTTTTT CATSDFTVTGELFF
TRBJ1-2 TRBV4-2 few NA TGTGCCAGCAGCCAAGGCGACACACGCCCGAACTATGGCTACACCTTC CASSQGDTRPNYGYTF
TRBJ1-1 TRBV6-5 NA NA TGTGCCAGCAGGGCGGGATCAGGGACTGAAGCTTTCTTT CASRAGSGTEAFF
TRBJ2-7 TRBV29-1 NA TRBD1 TGCAGCGTGACTCCGGGACAGGGGGCTCACGAGCAGTACTTC CSVTPGQGAHEQYF
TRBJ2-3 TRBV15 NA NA TGTGCCACCAGCAGCCTAGGAGGGGGCCGGGGAGATACGCAGTATTTT CATSSLGGGRGDTQYF
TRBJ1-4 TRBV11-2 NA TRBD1 TGTGCCAGCAGCAGGGACAGAGGCGAAAAACTGTTTTTT CASSRDRGEKLFF
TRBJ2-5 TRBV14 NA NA TGTGCCAGCAGCAGAGGAACGGGAGAGACCCAGTACTTC CASSRGTGETQYF
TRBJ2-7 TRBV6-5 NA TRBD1 TGTGCCAGCAGTTACCCGCCCCGGGACAGGGGTTACGAGCAGTACTTC CASSYPPRDRGYEQYF
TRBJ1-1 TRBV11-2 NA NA TGTGCCAGCAGCTTATTAGCGGGGCCTGAAGCTTTCTTT CASSLLAGPEAFF
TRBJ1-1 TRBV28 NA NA TGTGCCAGCAGTTTATTCGGTCGGGCAGGGGCAGTTGAAGCTTTCTTT CASSLFGRAGAVEAFF
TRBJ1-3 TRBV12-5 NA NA TGTGCTAGTGGTTTGGTCTTGGCCTCTGGAAACACCATATATTTT CASGLVLASGNTIYF
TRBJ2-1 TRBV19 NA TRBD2 TGTGCCAGTAGTCTTACCGGGACTAGCGGGGGAGTGTTCTTC CASSLTGTSGGVFF
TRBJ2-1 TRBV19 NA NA TGTGCCAGTACCCCACCGTGGGGGGTCAATGAGCAGTTCTTC CASTPPWGVNEQFF
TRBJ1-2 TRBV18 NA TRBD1 TGTGCCAGCTCACGGGGACAGGGGAGTCGTAGCTACACCTTC CASSRGQGSRSYTF
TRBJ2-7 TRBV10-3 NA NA TGTGCCATCAGTGAGTCCCAGGGCAACGAGCAGTACTTC CAISESQGNEQYF
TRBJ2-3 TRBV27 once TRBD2 TGTGCCAGCAGTCGCCCGGGACTAGCGGGGGGGAGCACAGATACGCAGTATTTT CASSRPGLAGGSTDTQYF
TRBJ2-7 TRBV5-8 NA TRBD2 TGTGCCAGCAGCTCAGGGACTAGCGGGACCCTCTCCTACGAGCAGTACTTC CASSSGTSGTLSYEQYF
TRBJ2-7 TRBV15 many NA TGTGCCACCAGCAGAACGGACGGGGGCTACGAGCAGTACTTC CATSRTDGGYEQYF
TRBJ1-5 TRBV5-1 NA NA TGCGCCAGCAGCTTGGCGCGACAGCACAATCAGCCCCAGCATTTT CASSLARQHNQPQHF
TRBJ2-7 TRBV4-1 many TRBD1 TGCGCCAGCAGCCCTCGACAGGGCGGCGAGCAGTACTTC CASSPRQGGEQYF
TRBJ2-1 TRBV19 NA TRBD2 TGTGCCAGTAGCTACGGGACTAGCGGGGGAAATGAGCAGTTCTTC CASSYGTSGGNEQFF
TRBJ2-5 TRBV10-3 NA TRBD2 TGTGCCATCAGGGAGGCGGGAGGGGAGGAGACCCAGTACTTC CAIREAGGEETQYF
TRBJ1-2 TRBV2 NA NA TGTGCCAGCACCCCGGGGAGGGGAAACTATGGCTACACCTTC CASTPGRGNYGYTF
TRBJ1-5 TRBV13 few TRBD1 TGTGCCAGCAGCTTAAGACAGGGACTTAGCAATCAGCCCCAGCATTTT CASSLRQGLSNQPQHF
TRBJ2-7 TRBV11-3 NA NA TGTGCCAGCAGCTTAGATCTCACGACAAGTCTGTACTTC CASSLDLTTSLYF
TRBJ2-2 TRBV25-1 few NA TGTGCCAGCAGTGAATTCCGGGGAGACACCGGGGAGCTGTTTTTT CASSEFRGDTGELFF
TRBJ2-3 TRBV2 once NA TGTGCCAGCAGCCCCTTGGAGGAGCCTCCGCAGTATTTT CASSPLEEPPQYF
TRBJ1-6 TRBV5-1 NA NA TGCGCCAGCAGGAGCTCCTATAATTCACCCCTCCACTTT CASRSSYNSPLHF
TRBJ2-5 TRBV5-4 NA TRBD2 TGTGCCAGCAGCTCTCCGGGACTACTTAAGACCCAGTACTTC CASSSPGLLKTQYF
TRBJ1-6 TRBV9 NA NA TGTGCCAGCAGCGTAGCGGGACAATATTCACCCCTCCACTTT CASSVAGQYSPLHF
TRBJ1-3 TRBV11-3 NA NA TGTGCCAGCACCCGTAGCGACAGGTTTTCGCGAGGCACCATATATTTT CASTRSDRFSRGTIYF
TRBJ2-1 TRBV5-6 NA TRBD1 TGTGCCAGCAAGTTCGGACAGGGGGGCAATGAGCAGTTCTTC CASKFGQGGNEQFF
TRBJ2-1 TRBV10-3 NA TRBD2 TGTGCCATCAGTGCACCTAGCGGGGGGCGAAGTAGGAACAATGAGCAGTTCTTC CAISAPSGGRSRNNEQFF
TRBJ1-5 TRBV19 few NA TGTGCCAGTACCCGACGGGGGGGGAATCAGCCCCAGCATTTT CASTRRGGNQPQHF
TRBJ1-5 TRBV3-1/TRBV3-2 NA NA TGTGCCAGCAGCTCTTCACAGGGTTGGCAGCCCCAGCATTTT CASSSSQGWQPQHF
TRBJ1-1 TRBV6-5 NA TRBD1 TGTGCCAGCAGGCCACGAGGGGGCGGCACTGAAGCTTTCTTT CASRPRGGGTEAFF
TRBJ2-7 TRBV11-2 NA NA TGTGCCAGCAGCTCCCCTCGGAGGGACTACGAGCAGTACTTC CASSSPRRDYEQYF
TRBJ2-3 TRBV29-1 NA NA TGCAGCGTTGAAGATGGGGGGGCAGGCACAGATACGCAGTATTTT CSVEDGGAGTDTQYF
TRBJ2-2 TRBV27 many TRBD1 TGTGCCAGCAAATCAGGGGGCGGACGGCTAGTTGGGGAGCTGTTTTTT CASKSGGGRLVGELFF
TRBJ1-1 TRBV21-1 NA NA TGTGCCAGCAGGGACAGGGGGCCGGGCACTGAAGCTTTCTTT CASRDRGPGTEAFF
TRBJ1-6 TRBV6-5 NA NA TGTGCCAGCAGTTCATATCAGGGTGCCTCACCCCTCCACTTT CASSSYQGASPLHF
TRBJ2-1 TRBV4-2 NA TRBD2 TGTGCCAGCAGCCAAGGCGGGGGGAGCTCCTACAATGAGCAGTTCTTC CASSQGGGSSYNEQFF
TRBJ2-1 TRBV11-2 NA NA TGTGCCAGCAGCTTATCCCTTGACAGCTACAATGAGCAGTTCTTC CASSLSLDSYNEQFF